This T cell receptor (beta chain) was sequenced during a study of T cell repertoires in cytomegalovirus infection. Concerning this clonotype itself: The antigen remains undetermined.

Via MiXCR, TCRdb re-called the reads, giving one row per CDR3 protein. The sample lists roughly 920,000 distinct CDR3 sequences, roughly a third occurring once. The CDR3 has 12 amino acids. V dropped 0 bases and J dropped 6 bases, with 5 bases sitting between them. CDR1 and CDR2 (germline): MGHRA, YSYEKL. V usage is TRBV4-1 and J usage is TRBJ1-1, with D unresolved. This receptor was obtained from a human donor in good health (CMV status not recorded). Some clones in this sample may be carry-over from other donors' samples. Sequencing used cultured CD8+ T cells from PBMCs, obtained from culture after CMV antigen stimulation. Written as DNA, the CDR3 is TGCGCCAGCAGCCAAGATCGTTCTGAAGCTTTCTTT. It translates to CASSQDRSEAFF.